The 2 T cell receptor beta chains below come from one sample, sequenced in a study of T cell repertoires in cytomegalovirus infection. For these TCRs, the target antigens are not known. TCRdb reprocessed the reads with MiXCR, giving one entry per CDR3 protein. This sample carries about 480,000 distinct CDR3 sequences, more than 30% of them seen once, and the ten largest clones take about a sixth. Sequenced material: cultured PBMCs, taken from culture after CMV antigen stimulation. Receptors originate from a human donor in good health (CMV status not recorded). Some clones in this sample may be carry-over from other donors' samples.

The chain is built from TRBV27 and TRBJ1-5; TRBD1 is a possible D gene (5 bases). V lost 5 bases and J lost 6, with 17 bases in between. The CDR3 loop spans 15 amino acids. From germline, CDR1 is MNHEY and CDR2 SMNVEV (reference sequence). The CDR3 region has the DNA TGTGCCAGCAGTCCCCATCAGGGAGATGCTCAGCCCCAGCATTTT. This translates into CASSPHQGDAQPQHF.

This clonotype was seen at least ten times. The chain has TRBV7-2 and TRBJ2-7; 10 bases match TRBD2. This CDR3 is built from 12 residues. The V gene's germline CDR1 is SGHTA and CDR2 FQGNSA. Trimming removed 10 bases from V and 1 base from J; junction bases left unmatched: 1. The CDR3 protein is CAILAGSYEQYF. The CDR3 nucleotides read TGTGCCATACTAGCGGGGTCCTACGAGCAGTACTTC.